Here is one T cell receptor (beta chain) with its context. Its specificity is not known. Time point defined: cycle 4 day 1 (C4D1), after around six weeks of nivolumab. Relapses following autologous stem cell transplantation were seen in all patients, with brentuximab vedotin exposure varying. This record belongs to a study of PD-1 blockade in classical Hodgkin lymphoma. Findings and limits, study-wide: Newly diagnosed patients reportedly trailed healthy donors in baseline TCR diversity. Patients newly diagnosed and complete responders had comparable baseline diversity. CD4+ TCR diversity, unlike CD8+, climbed significantly by C4D1.

Only in-frame clones appear in the TCRdb table, and some are missing; sequencing was by immunoSEQ multiplex PCR. The profile shows about 93,000 clones, roughly 73% of them singletons. The sample consisted of peripheral blood mononuclear cells (PBMCs), taken before the fourth cycle of nivolumab. The clonotype was recovered from a human donor with classical Hodgkin lymphoma.

The CDR3 region has the DNA TGCAGTGCTAGAGAGTATGGCTACACCTTC. Protein: CSAREYGYTF. The V gene is TRBV20-1, the J gene TRBJ1-2; unclear D gene. Germline CDR1 and CDR2: DFQATT and SNEGSKA (reference sequence). This CDR3 is built from 10 residues. Trimming stripped 0 bases from V and 5 bases from J, with 1 base between.